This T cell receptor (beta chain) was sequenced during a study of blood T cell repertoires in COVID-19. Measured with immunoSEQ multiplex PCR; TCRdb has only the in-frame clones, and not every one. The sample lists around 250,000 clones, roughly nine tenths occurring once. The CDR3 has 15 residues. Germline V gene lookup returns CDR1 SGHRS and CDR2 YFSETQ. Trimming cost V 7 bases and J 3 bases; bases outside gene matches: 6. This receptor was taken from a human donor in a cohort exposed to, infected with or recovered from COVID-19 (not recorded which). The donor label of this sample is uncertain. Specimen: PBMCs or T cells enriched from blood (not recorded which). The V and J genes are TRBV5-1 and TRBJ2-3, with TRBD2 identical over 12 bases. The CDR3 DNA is TGCGCCAGCGGCGGACTAGCGGGGCCAACAGATACGCAGTATTTT. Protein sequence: CASGGLAGPTDTQYF.